Included here is one T cell receptor (beta chain) sequence, with context. Its antigen is as yet unknown. These data originate in a study of cytomegalovirus exposure and HLA in healthy donors. Primers for the PCR totalled 60 Vbeta and 13 Jbeta. Only in-frame clones appear in the TCRdb table, and some are missing; sequencing was by immunoSEQ multiplex PCR. The sample records roughly 200,000 clones, roughly 85% being singletons. Regarding the study as a whole: Presence/absence analyses supposed approximately even sequencing depth among donors. HLA restriction was apparent for most CMV-associated TCR beta chains in a later analysis. Researchers reportedly found TCR beta sequences accurately predicted most subjects' HLA-A and HLA-B alleles.

The specimen sequenced was PBMCs. The source of this sequence is a woman between 45 and 60 years old in good health and CMV-seronegative.

CDR3 residues: CASSSSSAGSGNTIYF. In nucleotides, the CDR3 is TGTGCCAGCAGCTCCAGTTCCGCGGGTTCTGGAAACACCATATATTTT. This chain joins TRBV11-1 and TRBJ1-3; D ambiguous. V lost 4 bases to trimming and J lost 1 base, with 14 bases between them. The germline CDR1 and CDR2 sequences are SGHAT and FQDESV (reference sequence). This CDR3 is built from 16 residues.